Here is one TCR beta chain with its context. Its antigen is unknown. The CDR3 is 13 amino acids. Germline-derived CDR1 and CDR2 are KGHSH and LQKENI. V lost 2 bases to trimming and J lost 5 bases, with 9 bases between them. This sample was included in a study of T cell responses to AZD1222 COVID-19 vaccine. Overall study findings and caveats: A mostly white British donor set with more females was recruited, and clonal diversity was possibly underestimated. Following two doses of AZD1222, Spike-specific TCR breadth and depth rose. Repertoires were obtained solely post-peak T cell response.

Analysis merged second doses at about 4 or about 12 weeks. Repertoires were generated with immunoSEQ multiplex PCR, while TCRdb's copy carries only in-frame clones and drops some. The sample consists of more than 120,000 clones, roughly nine tenths of them appearing once. The sequences come from peripheral blood, collected 28 days after the second AZD1222 dose. This chain connects TRBV18 to TRBJ1-1, with a tentative D call TRBD1 (6 bases). This clonotype originated in an adult who received the AZD1222 COVID-19 vaccine. The CDR3 bases are TGTGCCAGCTCACCAATGACAGGAACTGAAGCTTTCTTT. Encoded protein: CASSPMTGTEAFF. The full variable domain, completed using reference TRBV18 and TRBJ1-1, is NAGVMQNPRHLVRRRGQEARLRCSPMKGHSHVYWYRQLPEEGLKFMVYLQKENIIDESGMPKERFSAEFPKEGPSILRIQQVVRGDSAAYFCASSPMTGTEAFFGQGTRLTVV.